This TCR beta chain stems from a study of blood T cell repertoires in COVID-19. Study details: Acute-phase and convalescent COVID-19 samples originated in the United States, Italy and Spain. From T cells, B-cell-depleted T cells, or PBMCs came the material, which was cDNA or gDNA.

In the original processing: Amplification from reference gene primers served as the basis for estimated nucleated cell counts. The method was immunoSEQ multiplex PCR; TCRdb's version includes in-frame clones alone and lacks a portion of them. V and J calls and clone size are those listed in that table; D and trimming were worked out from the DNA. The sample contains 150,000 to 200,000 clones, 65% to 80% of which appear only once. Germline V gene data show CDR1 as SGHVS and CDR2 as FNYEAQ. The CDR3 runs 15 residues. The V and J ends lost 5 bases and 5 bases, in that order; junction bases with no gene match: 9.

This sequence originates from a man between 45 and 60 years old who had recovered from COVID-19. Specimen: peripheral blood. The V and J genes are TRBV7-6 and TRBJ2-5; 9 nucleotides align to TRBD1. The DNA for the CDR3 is TGTGCCAGCAGCGCCGGGGACAGGGTTTGGGAGACCCAGTACTTC. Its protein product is CASSAGDRVWETQYF.